This TCR beta chain was identified during a study of CD8 T cells in Susac syndrome. The CDR3 has 13 amino acids. V lost 4 bases, J lost 3 bases, and 3 bases stayed unmatched. Germline V lookup: CDR1 SEHNR, CDR2 FQNEAQ (reference sequence). An input of roughly 0.5 to 1 ug of RNA was subjected to reverse transcription using random hexamers. TCRdb re-derived calls from the immunoSEQ multiplex PCR reads in MiXCR, one entry per CDR3 protein. Of approximately 68,000 distinct CDR3 sequences listed, about 95% are singletons. Material: CD8+ T cells from PBMCs. This sequence originates from a human donor with multiple sclerosis. This chain joins TRBV7-9 and TRBJ2-7; 7 bases are a match to TRBD1. The CDR3 DNA reads TGTGCCAGCAGCTCAGGGACAGTCTACGAGCAGTACTTC. Encoded protein: CASSSGTVYEQYF.